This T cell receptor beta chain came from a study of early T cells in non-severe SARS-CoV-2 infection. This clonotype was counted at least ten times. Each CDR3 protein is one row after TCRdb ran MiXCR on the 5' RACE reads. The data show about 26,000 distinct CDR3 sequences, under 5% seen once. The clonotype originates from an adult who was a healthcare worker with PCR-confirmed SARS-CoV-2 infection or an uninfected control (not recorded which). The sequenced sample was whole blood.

The CDR3, as DNA: TGCGCCAGCAGCCTAGCGGTTAGCTCCTACAATGAGCAGTTCTTC. Translation gives CASSLAVSSYNEQFF. J is TRBJ2-1 and V is TRBV5-1; 7 nucleotides match TRBD2. Germline loops: CDR1 SGHRS, CDR2 YFSETQ. The CDR3 covers 15 residues. V trimming: 4 bases; J trimming: 0 bases; junction bases outside the gene matches: 4. Drawing the rest from reference TRBV5-1 and TRBJ2-1, the complete variable domain is KAGVTQTPRYLIKTRGQQVTLSCSPISGHRSVSWYQQTPGQGLQFLFEYFSETQRNKGNFPGRFSGRQFSNSRSEMNVSTLELGDSALYLCASSLAVSSYNEQFFGPGTRLTVL.